There are a few counts of the clone carrying this TCR beta chain. Its antigen remains unidentified. This table comes from immunoSEQ multiplex PCR, and its TCRdb copy is limited to in-frame clones, with some not included. Of over 5,500 clones listed, 70% are singletons. The data originate from a study of immune cell composition in non-small cell lung cancer. Study in general: Most cases were lung adenocarcinoma or squamous cell carcinoma.

Study findings and constraints: Tumour-associated clones >0.5% occurred in about a third of adenocarcinomas, less than 80% of squamous. Shared sequences between tumour-reactive and dominant in vivo clones were not proven. Tumour TCR-beta clonality showed no significant link to smoking pack-years.

CDR1 and CDR2 (germline): SEHNR, FQNEAQ (reference sequence). V lost 5 bases and J 4 bases, leaving 9 bases between the germline ends. The CDR3 has 13 amino acids. The gene calls are TRBV7-9 and TRBJ1-5; D gene ambiguous. The sample taken for sequencing was lung tumor tissue. This receptor was identified in a human donor with non-small cell lung cancer. DNA for the CDR3: TGTGCCAGCAGCCCCCGGGAGAATCAGCCCCAGCATTTT. Amino acids: CASSPRENQPQHF.